The 28 T cell receptor beta chains presented below share a single source sample, sequenced in a study of CD8 T cells in Susac syndrome. RNA in amounts of about 0.45 to 1 ug was reverse transcribed with random hexamers. In TCRdb, the immunoSEQ multiplex PCR reads were re-called with MiXCR into one record per CDR3 protein. Altogether around 270,000 distinct CDR3 sequences are present, around 91% being singletons, with the ten largest covering 0.18%. The source material was CD8+ T cells from PBMCs. The receptors shown here come from a human donor with multiple sclerosis.

CDR3: CACNEALSLVETQYF. The CDR3 DNA sequence: TGTGCCTGCAATGAGGCGCTAAGCTTGGTGGAGACCCAGTACTTC. J is TRBJ2-5 and V is TRBV30; D ambiguous. This CDR3 spans 15 amino acids. V dropped 6 bases and J dropped 5 bases, with 22 bases sitting between them. Looked up from germline, CDR1 is GTSNPN and CDR2 is SVGIG (reference sequence).

A single count supports this clonotype. The J gene is TRBJ2-2, the V gene TRBV27; the D gene is possibly TRBD1 (5 bases). V gave up 5 bases and J gave up 4 bases, with 20 bases separating them. This CDR3 contains 17 residues. From germline, CDR1 is MNHEY and CDR2 SMNVEV (reference sequence). The CDR3 nucleotides are TGTGCCAGCAGTCCAACCCTGGCAGGGTCGGTCACCGGGGAGCTGTTTTTT. Residues: CASSPTLAGSVTGELFF.

V is TRBV7-8 and J is TRBJ1-1; no firm D call. The CDR3 length is 12 residues. Germline loops: CDR1 SGHVS, CDR2 FQNEAQ. Trimming removed 1 base from V and 6 bases from J, with 6 bases in between. The CDR3 loop is CASSLGLPEAFF. As DNA, the CDR3 is TGTGCCAGCAGCTTAGGACTGCCTGAAGCTTTCTTT.

This chain connects TRBV10-2 to TRBJ2-7; D possibly matches TRBD1 or TRBD2 (5 bases each). The CDR3 covers 14 residues. From germline, CDR1 is WSHSY and CDR2 SAAADI. V shed 0 bases and J shed 6 bases, with 12 bases lying between them. This chain's CDR3 is CASSESRGAGEQYF. CDR3 coding DNA: TGCGCCAGCAGTGAGTCTAGGGGAGCCGGCGAGCAGTACTTC.

The chain employs TRBV20-1 and TRBJ1-6; no definite D call. Germline loops: CDR1 DFQATT, CDR2 SNEGSKA (reference sequence). The CDR3 extends over 14 amino acids. The V gene lost 5 bases and the J gene lost 9 bases, with 17 bases spanning the gap. CDR3: CSAGSGGHASPLHF. Written as DNA, the CDR3 is TGCAGTGCTGGGTCAGGAGGGCACGCTTCACCCCTCCACTTT.

The chain carries TRBV9 and TRBJ2-1; 9 positions match TRBD2. This CDR3 spans 15 amino acids. J lost 8 bases, V lost 0 bases, and 6 bases had no gene match. Germline lookup yields CDR1 SGDLS and CDR2 YYNGEE. The CDR3 loop is CASSVAAGGGDEQFF. In DNA, the CDR3 is TGTGCCAGCAGCGTAGCAGCGGGGGGAGGGGATGAGCAGTTCTTC.

V gene TRBV19 combines with J gene TRBJ1-2; D is undetermined. The CDR3 sequence is 14 residues long. V dropped 8 bases and J dropped 0 bases, with 13 bases sitting between them. The V gene's germline CDR1 is LNHDA and CDR2 SQIVND (reference sequence). The CDR3 nucleotides read TGTGCCAGTCGTCCCCTCCCTACTAACTATGGCTACACCTTC. Protein: CASRPLPTNYGYTF. The full variable domain, with the rest looked up from reference TRBV19 and TRBJ1-2, is DGGITQSPKYLFRKEGQNVTLSCEQNLNHDAMYWYRQDPGQGLRLIYYSQIVNDFQKGDIAEGYSVSREKKESFPLTVTSAQKNPTAFYLCASRPLPTNYGYTFGSGTRLTVV.

The rearrangement joins TRBV9 to TRBJ2-7; 11 bases are shared with TRBD2. CDR1 SGDLS and CDR2 YYNGEE come from the germline V gene. The ends lost 4 bases at V and 2 bases at J; junction bases unmatched: 8. The CDR3 has 16 residues. The CDR3 nucleotides are TGTGCCAGCAGCTCAACCTTAGCGGGAGGGCCCTACGAGCAGTACTTC. The encoded protein is CASSSTLAGGPYEQYF.

This clonotype appeared a single time. The germline gene is not matched at one end of the junction; a read error may be the cause. The genes are TRBV27 and TRBJ2-7; possible D gene TRBD1, 6 bases. The CDR3 is 12 residues long. Germline-derived CDR1 and CDR2 are MNHEY and SMNVEV (reference sequence). The CDR3 reads CDSSADSYEQYF. The CDR3, as DNA: TGTGACAGCAGTGCGGACAGCTACGAGCAGTACTTC.

The chain recombines TRBV14 with TRBJ1-4; TRBD1 might be the D (5 bases). CDR3 size: 16 residues. Germline V CDR1 and CDR2: SGHDN, FVKESK. V was cut by 1 base and J by 3 bases, with 12 bases left in between. CDR3 protein: CASSQGFGAANEKLFF. The DNA of the CDR3 is TGTGCCAGCAGCCAAGGGTTTGGGGCGGCTAATGAAAAACTGTTTTTT.

There are a few counts of this clonotype. This chain uses TRBV20-1 with TRBJ2-7; D possibly corresponds to TRBD2 (6 bases). The V gene lost 4 bases and the J gene lost 3 bases, with 10 bases spanning the gap. The germline gives CDR1 DFQATT, CDR2 SNEGSKA (reference sequence). The CDR3 length is 12 residues. In DNA form, the CDR3 reads TGCAGTGCTAACGGGAGTGACTACGAGCAGTACTTC. Protein product: CSANGSDYEQYF.

The chain carries TRBV4-3 and TRBJ2-1; D is uncertain. The CDR3 totals 15 residues. Germline V gene data show CDR1 as LGHNA and CDR2 as YSLEER. Trimming took off 2 bases at V and 4 bases at J, with 12 bases between the two ends. CDR3: CASSQYPTAYNEQFF. The CDR3 DNA sequence: TGCGCCAGCAGCCAATATCCCACCGCGTACAATGAGCAGTTCTTC.

The chain joins TRBV27 to TRBJ1-2; D not resolved. The V end lost 3 bases, the J end lost 2 bases, and 7 bases lay between the germline ends. The CDR3 runs to 13 residues. Germline V CDR1 and CDR2: MNHEY, SMNVEV (reference sequence). CDR3 amino acids: CASSFGPNYGYTF. The CDR3 DNA sequence: TGTGCCAGCAGTTTTGGACCGAACTATGGCTACACCTTC.

The chain links TRBV20-1 to TRBJ1-5; weak D call: TRBD1 (6 bases). Deletions cut 1 base from V and 7 bases from J, with 11 bases between. Germline assignment: CDR1 DFQATT and CDR2 SNEGSKA (reference sequence). This CDR3 contains 13 residues. CDR3 sequence: CSARAGVWQPQHF. DNA of the CDR3: TGCAGTGCTAGAGCAGGGGTTTGGCAGCCCCAGCATTTT.

The gene calls are TRBV5-6 and TRBJ2-7; D perhaps matches TRBD1 (5 bases). This CDR3 comprises 17 residues. CDR1 is SGHDT, CDR2 YYEEEE, per germline. Trimming stripped 0 bases from V and 2 bases from J, with 18 bases between. The CDR3: CASSLAVVRQTTYEQYF. The DNA of the CDR3 is TGTGCCAGCAGCTTGGCGGTGGTCCGACAGACAACCTACGAGCAGTACTTC.

This chain connects TRBV27 to TRBJ2-3; TRBD1 might be the D (5 bases). Germline V gene lookup returns CDR1 MNHEY and CDR2 SMNVEV (reference sequence). Trimming took off 7 bases at V and 2 bases at J, with 13 bases between the two ends. The CDR3 length is 14 residues. The CDR3 coding sequence is TGTGCCAGCACCCCCGAAGGACACACAGATACGCAGTATTTT. Its protein is CASTPEGHTDTQYF.

V is TRBV6-2 or TRBV6-3 and J is TRBJ2-7; no definite D call. The germline V gene has CDR1 MNHEY and CDR2 SVGEGT. V gave up 2 bases and J gave up 2 bases, with 7 bases separating them. CDR3 length: 13 amino acids. The CDR3 loop reads CASSYTGTYEQYF. DNA of the CDR3: TGTGCCAGCAGTTACACCGGTACCTACGAGCAGTACTTC.

This clonotype appeared a few times. This rearrangement joins TRBV12-3 or TRBV12-4 to TRBJ1-5; perhaps TRBD1 as D (5 bases). The CDR3 sequence is 14 residues long. The V and J ends lost 2 bases and 7 bases respectively, with 12 bases between them. The CDR3 loop reads CASSLLGPGQPQHF. The CDR3 DNA sequence: TGTGCCAGCAGTTTATTGGGGCCGGGACAGCCCCAGCATTTT.

CDR3 sequence (DNA): TGTGCCAGCTCACCACCTACTTCCTACGAGCAGTACTTC. Residues: CASSPPTSYEQYF. The J gene is TRBJ2-7, the V gene TRBV18; D gene uncertain. Looked up from germline, CDR1 is KGHSH and CDR2 is LQKENI. V was cut by 0 bases and J by 1 base, with 4 bases left in between. The CDR3 covers 13 residues. Supplemented by reference TRBV18 and TRBJ2-7, the full variable domain reads NAGVMQNPRHLVRRRGQEARLRCSPMKGHSHVYWYRQLPEEGLKFMVYLQKENIIDESGMPKERFSAEFPKEGPSILRIQQVVRGDSAAYFCASSPPTSYEQYFGPGTRLTVT.

The V call is TRBV3-1, the J call TRBJ2-3; D is uncertain. Germline V gives CDR1 LGHDT, CDR2 YNNKEL (reference sequence). This CDR3 is 16 amino acids long. V lost 1 base to trimming and J lost 3 bases, with 14 bases between them. CDR3 bases: TGTGCCAGCAGCCAAGGAGAGGACCTGTTTACAGATACGCAGTATTTT. Translated, it gives CASSQGEDLFTDTQYF.

The chain employs TRBV29-1 and TRBJ2-5, with D perhaps being TRBD1 or TRBD2 (5 bases each). The CDR3 loop spans 13 amino acids. CDR1 and CDR2 from the germline V gene are SQVTM and ANQGSEA. With 8 bases removed from V and 2 bases from J, the gap between germline ends came to 15 bases. CDR3 nucleotide sequence: TGCAGCCCAACGTTGGGGGAGCAAGAGACCCAGTACTTC. As protein: CSPTLGEQETQYF. Full variable domain (rest looked up from reference TRBV29-1 and TRBJ2-5): SAVISQKPSRDICQRGTSLTIQCQVDSQVTMMFWYRQQPGQSLTLIATANQGSEATYESGFVIDKFPISRPNLTFSTLTVSNMSPEDSSIYLCSPTLGEQETQYFGPGTRLLVL.

This clonotype was seen more than once but under ten times. The chain recombines TRBV27 with TRBJ2-7, with a tentative D call TRBD2 (6 bases). CDR1 is MNHEY, CDR2 SMNVEV, per germline (reference sequence). The CDR3 is 14 residues long. With 3 bases removed from V and 3 bases from J, the gap between germline ends came to 12 bases. The CDR3 sequence is CASSLVGGNYEQYF. The CDR3 region has the DNA TGTGCCAGCAGTTTGGTTGGGGGGAACTACGAGCAGTACTTC.

The V call is TRBV15, the J call TRBJ2-7, with D possibly being TRBD1 (5 bases). This CDR3 has 14 residues. Germline lookup yields CDR1 LNHNV and CDR2 YYDKDF (reference sequence). V dropped 2 bases and J dropped 5 bases, with 13 bases sitting between them. The CDR3 DNA follows: TGTGCCACCAGCAGATCAGAAGGGGTTAACGAGCAGTACTTC. This translates into CATSRSEGVNEQYF.

The chain couples TRBV11-2 to TRBJ2-5, with TRBD2 matching over 7 bases. Germline trimming cut 4 bases from V and 5 bases from J; bases unmatched to any gene: 7. This CDR3 spans 14 amino acids. Germline values: CDR1 SGHAT, CDR2 FQNNGV. The CDR3 coding sequence is TGTGCCAGCAGCTACGGACTAGGGCTGGAGACCCAGTACTTC. Translating it yields CASSYGLGLETQYF.

V is TRBV7-9 and J is TRBJ2-5; D might be TRBD1 or TRBD2, each matching 6 bases. The CDR3 has 16 amino acids. With 9 bases removed from V and 1 base from J, the gap between germline ends came to 21 bases. Per germline, CDR1 SEHNR and CDR2 FQNEAQ (reference sequence). The CDR3 spells CASTRGATQIQETQYF. CDR3 in DNA: TGTGCCAGTACTAGGGGGGCTACCCAAATCCAAGAGACCCAGTACTTC.

The chain couples TRBV4-3 to TRBJ2-1, with D perhaps matching TRBD2 (5 bases). The CDR3 is 15 residues long. Trimming pared 0 bases from V and 5 bases from J, leaving 11 bases between. Germline V gene sequence: CDR1 LGHNA, CDR2 YSLEER. The CDR3 bases are TGCGCCAGCAGCCAAGACCGGGGTTTAAACAATGAGCAGTTCTTC. Its protein is CASSQDRGLNNEQFF.

The V gene is TRBV9, the J gene TRBJ2-1; D is perhaps TRBD1 or TRBD2 (7 bases each). The CDR3 has 14 amino acids. V dropped 7 bases and J dropped 0 bases, with 11 bases sitting between them. CDR1 is SGDLS and CDR2 is YYNGEE in the germline V gene. The CDR3 loop is CASERDSSYNEQFF. The CDR3 bases are TGTGCCAGCGAGCGGGACAGCTCCTACAATGAGCAGTTCTTC.

The rearrangement links TRBV28 to TRBJ2-7; 7 bases match TRBD2. The germline V gene has CDR1 MDHEN and CDR2 SYDVKM. The CDR3 loop spans 14 amino acids. J gave up 2 bases and V 3 bases, and 4 bases lay outside the gene matches. CDR3 bases: TGTGCCAGCAGTTTGAGACTAGCCCCCTACGAGCAGTACTTC. The encoded protein is CASSLRLAPYEQYF.